The clone carrying this TCR beta chain was counted once. What it recognizes is unknown. The sample is drawn from a study of graft-versus-host responses after intestinal transplantation. The protocol was immunoSEQ multiplex PCR, while the TCRdb copy is restricted to in-frame clones and leaves out a portion. The sample shows about 85,000 clones, approximately 90% of them seen only once. The receptor's source is a human donor who was the organ donor for an intestinal transplant. Sequencing used unstimulated CD8+ T cells sorted from spleen or lymph node cells, obtained before transplant.

The CDR3 protein is CASSQEPGSGYGYTF. CDR3 DNA: TGCGCCAGCAGCCAAGAGCCAGGGTCAGGCTATGGCTACACCTTC. This chain uses TRBV4-1 with TRBJ1-2; tentative D call: TRBD1 (5 bases). This CDR3 spans 15 amino acids. V lost 0 bases and J 4 bases, leaving 12 bases between the germline ends. Germline assignment: CDR1 MGHRA and CDR2 YSYEKL.